These T cell receptor beta chains were read from a single sample in a study of blood T cells in healthy people across ages. Each CDR3 protein is one row after TCRdb ran MiXCR on the 5' RACE reads. Here the sample spans roughly 730,000 distinct CDR3 sequences, around 50% being singletons. Sequencing was performed on blood. The receptor set was obtained from a man between 40 and 49 years old in good health. The CDR3 runs from the conserved cysteine through the conserved F or W. A D gene is named only where the DNA matches it firmly. Size tells how often a clone was seen (once, few, many) or the class of an expanded clone, and some rows leave it out.

>TRBV12-3/TRBV12-4|TRBJ2-5|-|-|13
TGTGCCAGCAGTGTAGGGTTACAAGAGACCCAGTACTTC
CASSVGLQETQYF
>TRBV20-1|TRBJ1-2|TRBD1|-|13
TGCAGTGCCGTAACGACAGGGCTCTATGGCTACACCTTC
CSAVTTGLYGYTF
>TRBV7-2|TRBJ2-3|-|-|14
TGTGCCAGCAGACGTAGCAGTTCAGAAGATACGCAGTATTTT
CASRRSSSEDTQYF
>TRBV5-1|TRBJ2-5|TRBD1|-|14
TGCGCCAGCAGCGTAACAGGGGAAGAAGAGACCCAGTACTTC
CASSVTGEEETQYF
>TRBV6-1|TRBJ1-5|TRBD1|once|15
TGTGCCAGCAGTGGGATTACAGGGGGCGGTCAGCCCCAGCATTTT
CASSGITGGGQPQHF
>TRBV6-2/TRBV6-3|TRBJ2-7|-|few|12
TGTGCCAGCAGACCCACAACCTACGAGCAGTACTTC
CASRPTTYEQYF
>TRBV12-3/TRBV12-4|TRBJ1-1|TRBD1|few|15
TGTGCCAGCAGTTTAGTCCCGGGACAGCGGACCGAAGCTTTCTTT
CASSLVPGQRTEAFF
>TRBV28|TRBJ2-4|-|once|14
TGTGCCAGCAGCGACTCCCGGGGCCTAAACATTCAGTACTTC
CASSDSRGLNIQYF
>TRBV13|TRBJ1-2|-|-|17
TGTGCCAGCAGCTTGTACAGGGAGCCCTCCACTAACTATGGCTACACCTTC
CASSLYREPSTNYGYTF
>TRBV20-1|TRBJ2-7|-|once|13
TGCAGTGCTAGACAGGGGTTAGCCTACGAGCAGTACTTC
CSARQGLAYEQYF
>TRBV11-2|TRBJ2-7|-|few|12
TGTGCCAGCAGCCCAAATCCCTACGAGCAGTACTTC
CASSPNPYEQYF
>TRBV6-1|TRBJ1-1|-|-|15
TGTGCCAGCAGTGAAAGGCCTGCGTCCAACACTGAAGCTTTCTTT
CASSERPASNTEAFF
>TRBV7-8|TRBJ1-4|-|-|17
TGTGCCAGCAGCTCAGCCCGTAGATCAGCAACTAATGAAAAACTGTTTTTT
CASSSARRSATNEKLFF
>TRBV6-1|TRBJ2-1|TRBD2|few|17
TGTGCCAGCAGGACCGCCCGAGCGGGAAGGTCCTACAATGAGCAGTTCTTC
CASRTARAGRSYNEQFF
>TRBV20-1|TRBJ2-4|-|few|16
TGCAGTGCTAGAGGGGTCCAGGCACGAGGCAAAAACATTCAGTACTTC
CSARGVQARGKNIQYF
>TRBV18|TRBJ1-1|-|-|13
TGTGCCAGCTCACCAATCCACAGAACTGAAGCTTTCTTT
CASSPIHRTEAFF
>TRBV2|TRBJ2-7|TRBD2|-|14
TGTGCCAGCAGGCCCCTAGCGGGCGGGTCCGAGCAGTACTTC
CASRPLAGGSEQYF
>TRBV7-2|TRBJ1-2|TRBD1|few|15
TGTGCCAGCAGCCCGAGACAGGGAGTCGGCTATGGCTACACCTTC
CASSPRQGVGYGYTF
>TRBV24-1|TRBJ2-5|-|-|14
TGTGCCACCAGTGATCAAAACGTACAAGAGGCCCAGTACTTC
CATSDQNVQEAQYF